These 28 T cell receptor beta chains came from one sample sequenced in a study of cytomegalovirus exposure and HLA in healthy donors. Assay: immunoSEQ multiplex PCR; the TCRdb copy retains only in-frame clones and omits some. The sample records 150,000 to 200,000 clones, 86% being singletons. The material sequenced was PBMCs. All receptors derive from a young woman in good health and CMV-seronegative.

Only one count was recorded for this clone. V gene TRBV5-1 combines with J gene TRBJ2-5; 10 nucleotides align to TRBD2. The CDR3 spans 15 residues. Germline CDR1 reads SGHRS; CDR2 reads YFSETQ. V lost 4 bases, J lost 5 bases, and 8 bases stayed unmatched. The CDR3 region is CASSPSSGSGETQYF. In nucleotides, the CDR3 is TGCGCCAGCAGCCCTTCTAGCGGGAGCGGGGAGACCCAGTACTTC. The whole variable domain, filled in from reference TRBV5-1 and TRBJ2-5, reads KAGVTQTPRYLIKTRGQQVTLSCSPISGHRSVSWYQQTPGQGLQFLFEYFSETQRNKGNFPGRFSGRQFSNSRSEMNVSTLELGDSALYLCASSPSSGSGETQYFGPGTRLLVL.

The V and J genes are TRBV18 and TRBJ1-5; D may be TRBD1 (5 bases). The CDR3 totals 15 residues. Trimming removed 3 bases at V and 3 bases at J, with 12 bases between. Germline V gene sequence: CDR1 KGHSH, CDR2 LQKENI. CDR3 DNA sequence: TGTGCCAGCTCACCTCGACAAGGGGACAATCAGCCCCAGCATTTT. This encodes CASSPRQGDNQPQHF.

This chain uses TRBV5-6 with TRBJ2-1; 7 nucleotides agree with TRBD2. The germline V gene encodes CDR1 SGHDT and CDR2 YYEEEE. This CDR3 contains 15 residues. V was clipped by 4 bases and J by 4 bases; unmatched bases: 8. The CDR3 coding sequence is TGTGCCAGCAGCCTAAGCGGGGCCCAATACAATGAGCAGTTCTTC. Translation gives CASSLSGAQYNEQFF.

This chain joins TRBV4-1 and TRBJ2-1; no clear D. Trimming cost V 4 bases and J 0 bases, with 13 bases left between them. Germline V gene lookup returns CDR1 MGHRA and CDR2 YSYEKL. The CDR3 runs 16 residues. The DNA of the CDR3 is TGCGCCAGCAGCCTACTAACCATGAGCTCCTACAATGAGCAGTTCTTC. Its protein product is CASSLLTMSSYNEQFF.

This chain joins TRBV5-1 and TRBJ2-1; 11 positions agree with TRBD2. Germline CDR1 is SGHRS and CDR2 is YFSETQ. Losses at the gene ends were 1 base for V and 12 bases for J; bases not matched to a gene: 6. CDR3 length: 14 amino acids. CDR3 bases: TGCGCCAGCAGCTTGAATACCGGGACTAGCGGGCAGTTCTTC. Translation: CASSLNTGTSGQFF.

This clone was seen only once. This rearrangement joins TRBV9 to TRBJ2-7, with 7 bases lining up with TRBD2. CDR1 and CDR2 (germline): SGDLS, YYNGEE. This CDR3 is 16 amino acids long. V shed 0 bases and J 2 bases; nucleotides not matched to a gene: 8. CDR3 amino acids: CASSVGARGGPYEQYF. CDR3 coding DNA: TGTGCCAGCAGCGTAGGGGCGAGGGGAGGGCCCTACGAGCAGTACTTC. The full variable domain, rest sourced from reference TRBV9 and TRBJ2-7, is DSGVTQTPKHLITATGQRVTLRCSPRSGDLSVYWYQQSLDQGLQFLIQYYNGEERAKGNILERFSAQQFPDLHSELNLSSLELGDSALYFCASSVGARGGPYEQYFGPGTRLTVT.

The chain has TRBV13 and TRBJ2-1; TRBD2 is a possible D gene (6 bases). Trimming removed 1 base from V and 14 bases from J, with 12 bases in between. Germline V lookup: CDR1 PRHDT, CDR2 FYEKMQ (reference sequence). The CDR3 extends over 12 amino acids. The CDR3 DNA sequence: TGTGCCAGCAGCTTAGAGCGGAGGGAGGAGTTCTTC. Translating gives CASSLERREEFF.

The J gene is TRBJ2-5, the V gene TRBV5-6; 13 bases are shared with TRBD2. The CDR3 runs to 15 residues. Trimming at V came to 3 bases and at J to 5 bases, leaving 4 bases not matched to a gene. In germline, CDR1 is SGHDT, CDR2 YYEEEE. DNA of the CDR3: TGTGCCAGCAGCTCCCAGGGACTAGCGGGGGAGACCCAGTACTTC. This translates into CASSSQGLAGETQYF.

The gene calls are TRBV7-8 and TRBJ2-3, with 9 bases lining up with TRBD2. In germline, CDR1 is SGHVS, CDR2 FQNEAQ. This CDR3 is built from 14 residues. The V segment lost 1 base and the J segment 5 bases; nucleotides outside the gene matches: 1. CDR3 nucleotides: TGTGCCAGCAGCTTAGGCGGGAGGGGAGATACGCAGTATTTT. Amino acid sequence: CASSLGGRGDTQYF.

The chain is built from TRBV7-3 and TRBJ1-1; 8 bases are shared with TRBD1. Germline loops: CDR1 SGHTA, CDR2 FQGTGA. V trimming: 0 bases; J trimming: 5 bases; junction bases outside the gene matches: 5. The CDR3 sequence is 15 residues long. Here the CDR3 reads CASSLTRQGRTEAFF. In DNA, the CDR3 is TGTGCCAGCAGCTTAACTCGACAGGGGAGGACTGAAGCTTTCTTT. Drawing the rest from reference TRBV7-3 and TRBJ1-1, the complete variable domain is GAGVSQTPSNKVTEKGKYVELRCDPISGHTALYWYRQSLGQGPEFLIYFQGTGAADDSGLPNDRFFAVRPEGSVSTLKIQRTERGDSAVYLCASSLTRQGRTEAFFGQGTRLTVV.

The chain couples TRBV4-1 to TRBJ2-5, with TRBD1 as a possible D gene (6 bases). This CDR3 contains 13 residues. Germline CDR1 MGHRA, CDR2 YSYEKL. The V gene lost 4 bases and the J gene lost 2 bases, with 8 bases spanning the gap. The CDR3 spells CASSRTAQETQYF. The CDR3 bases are TGCGCCAGCAGCCGGACAGCGCAAGAGACCCAGTACTTC.

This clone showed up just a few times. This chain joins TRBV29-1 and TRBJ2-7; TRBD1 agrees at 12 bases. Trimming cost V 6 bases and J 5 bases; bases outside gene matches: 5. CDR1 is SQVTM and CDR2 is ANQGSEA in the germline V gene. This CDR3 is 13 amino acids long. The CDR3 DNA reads TGCAGCGTGGACGGGACAGGGGGCCACGAGCAGTACTTC. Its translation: CSVDGTGGHEQYF.

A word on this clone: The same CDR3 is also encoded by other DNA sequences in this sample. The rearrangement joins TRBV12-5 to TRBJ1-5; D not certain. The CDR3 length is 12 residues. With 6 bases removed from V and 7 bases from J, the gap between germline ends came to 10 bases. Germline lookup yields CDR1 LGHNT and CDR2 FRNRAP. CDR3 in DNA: TGTGCTAGTGGCCCCTCGGGACAGCCCCAGCATTTT. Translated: CASGPSGQPQHF.

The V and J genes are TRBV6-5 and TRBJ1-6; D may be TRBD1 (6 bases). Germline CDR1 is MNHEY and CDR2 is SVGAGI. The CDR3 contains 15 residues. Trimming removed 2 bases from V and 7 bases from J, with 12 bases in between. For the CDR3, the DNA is TGTGCCAGCAGTTACGTCAGGGGTAGGAATTCACCCCTCCACTTT. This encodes CASSYVRGRNSPLHF.

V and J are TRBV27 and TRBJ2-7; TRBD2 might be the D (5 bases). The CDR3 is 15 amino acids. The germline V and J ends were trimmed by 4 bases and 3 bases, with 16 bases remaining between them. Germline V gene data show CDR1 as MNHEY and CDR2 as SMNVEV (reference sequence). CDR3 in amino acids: CASSSPTRTHYEQYF. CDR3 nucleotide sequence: TGTGCCAGCAGTTCTCCGACAAGGACTCACTACGAGCAGTACTTC.

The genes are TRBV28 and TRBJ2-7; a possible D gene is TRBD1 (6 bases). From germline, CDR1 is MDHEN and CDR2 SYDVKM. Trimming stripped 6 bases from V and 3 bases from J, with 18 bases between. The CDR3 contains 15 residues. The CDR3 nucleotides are TGTGCCAGCAGCTTCACCCTCAGGGACAACTACGAGCAGTACTTC. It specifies CASSFTLRDNYEQYF.

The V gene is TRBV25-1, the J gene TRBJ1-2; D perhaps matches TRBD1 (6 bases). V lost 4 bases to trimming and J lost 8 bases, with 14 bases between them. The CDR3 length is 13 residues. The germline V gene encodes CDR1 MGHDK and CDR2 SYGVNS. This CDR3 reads CASSGVQGGGYTF. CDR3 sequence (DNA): TGTGCCAGCAGTGGCGTACAGGGTGGCGGCTACACCTTC.

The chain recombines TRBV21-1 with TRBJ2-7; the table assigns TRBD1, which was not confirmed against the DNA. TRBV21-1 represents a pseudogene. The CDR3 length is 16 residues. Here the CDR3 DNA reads TGTGCCACCCGTTCTACGATCCGGGACAGCTCCTACGAGCAGTACTTC. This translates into CATRSTIRDSSYEQYF.

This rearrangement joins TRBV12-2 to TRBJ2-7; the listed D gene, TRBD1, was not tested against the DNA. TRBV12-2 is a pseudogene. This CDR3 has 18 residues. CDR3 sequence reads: CASRFLRGPHVTGSEQYF. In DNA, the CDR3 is TGTGCAAGTCGCTTTTTGAGAGGCCCTCACGTGACAGGTTCCGAGCAGTACTTC.

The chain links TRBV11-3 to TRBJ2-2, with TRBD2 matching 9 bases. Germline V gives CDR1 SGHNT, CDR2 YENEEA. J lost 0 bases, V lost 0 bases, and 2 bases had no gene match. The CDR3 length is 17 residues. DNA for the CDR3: TGTGCCAGCAGCTTAGATCTAGCGGGGTCGAACACCGGGGAGCTGTTTTTT. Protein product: CASSLDLAGSNTGELFF.

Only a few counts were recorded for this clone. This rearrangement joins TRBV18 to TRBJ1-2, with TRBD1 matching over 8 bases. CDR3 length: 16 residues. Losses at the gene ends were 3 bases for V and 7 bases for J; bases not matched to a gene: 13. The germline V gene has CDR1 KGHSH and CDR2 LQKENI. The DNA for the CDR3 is TGTGCCAGCTCACCCTACTCCCATGACAGGGGAGGTGGCTACACCTTC. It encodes CASSPYSHDRGGGYTF.

CDR3 amino acids: CASSVSGAEGETQYF. CDR3 nucleotides: TGTGCCAGCAGCGTTAGCGGGGCCGAGGGAGAGACCCAGTACTTC. The chain uses TRBV9 and TRBJ2-5, with 8 bases identical to TRBD2. The CDR3 runs to 15 residues. With V trimmed by 2 bases and J by 4 bases, 7 bases remained unmatched. Germline loops: CDR1 SGDLS, CDR2 YYNGEE. The full variable domain, with the rest looked up from reference TRBV9 and TRBJ2-5, is DSGVTQTPKHLITATGQRVTLRCSPRSGDLSVYWYQQSLDQGLQFLIQYYNGEERAKGNILERFSAQQFPDLHSELNLSSLELGDSALYFCASSVSGAEGETQYFGPGTRLLVL.

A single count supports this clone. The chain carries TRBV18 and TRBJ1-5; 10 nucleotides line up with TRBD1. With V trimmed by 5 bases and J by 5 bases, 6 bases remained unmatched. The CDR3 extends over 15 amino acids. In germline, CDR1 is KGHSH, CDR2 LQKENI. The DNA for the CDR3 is TGTGCCAGCTCAGCACTCGGGACAGGGGATCAGCCCCAGCATTTT. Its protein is CASSALGTGDQPQHF.

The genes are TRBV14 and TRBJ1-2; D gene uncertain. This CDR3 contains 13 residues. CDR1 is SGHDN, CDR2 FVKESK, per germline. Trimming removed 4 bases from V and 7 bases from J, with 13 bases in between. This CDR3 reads CASSPRESGGYTF. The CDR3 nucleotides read TGTGCCAGCAGCCCACGGGAGTCTGGTGGCTACACCTTC.

DNA for the CDR3: TGTGCCAGCAGCCCGGGGACAGGGAACACTGAAGCTTTCTTT. It codes for CASSPGTGNTEAFF. The chain uses TRBV9 and TRBJ1-1, with 8 bases that match TRBD1. J was trimmed by 1 base and V by 4 bases; bases with no gene match: 3. Germline lookup yields CDR1 SGDLS and CDR2 YYNGEE. CDR3 size: 14 residues.

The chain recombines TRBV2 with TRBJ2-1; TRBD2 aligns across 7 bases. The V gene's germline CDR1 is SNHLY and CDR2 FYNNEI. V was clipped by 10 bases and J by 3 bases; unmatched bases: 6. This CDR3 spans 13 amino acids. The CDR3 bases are TGTGCCACCGGGACTATCCTCTACAATGAGCAGTTCTTC. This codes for CATGTILYNEQFF.

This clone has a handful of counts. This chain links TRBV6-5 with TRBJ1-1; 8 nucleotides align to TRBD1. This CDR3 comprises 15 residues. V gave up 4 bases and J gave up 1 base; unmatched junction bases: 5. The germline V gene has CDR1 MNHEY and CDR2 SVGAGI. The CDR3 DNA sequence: TGTGCCAGCAGTTCGGGACAGGTCAAGAACACTGAAGCTTTCTTT. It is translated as CASSSGQVKNTEAFF.

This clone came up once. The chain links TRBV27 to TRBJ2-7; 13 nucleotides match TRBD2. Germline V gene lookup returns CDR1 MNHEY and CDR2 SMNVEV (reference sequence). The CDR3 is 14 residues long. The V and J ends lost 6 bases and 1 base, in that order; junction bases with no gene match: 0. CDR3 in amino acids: CASRLAGGSYEQYF. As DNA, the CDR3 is TGTGCCAGCAGACTAGCGGGAGGGTCCTACGAGCAGTACTTC.